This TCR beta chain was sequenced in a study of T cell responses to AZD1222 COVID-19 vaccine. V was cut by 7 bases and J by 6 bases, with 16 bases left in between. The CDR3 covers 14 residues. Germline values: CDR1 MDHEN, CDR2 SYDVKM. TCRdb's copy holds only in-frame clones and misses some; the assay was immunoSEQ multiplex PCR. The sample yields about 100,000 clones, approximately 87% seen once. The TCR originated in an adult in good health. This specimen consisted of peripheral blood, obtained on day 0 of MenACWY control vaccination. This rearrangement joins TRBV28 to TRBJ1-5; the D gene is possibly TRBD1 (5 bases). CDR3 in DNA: TGTGCCAGCAAGGGTGGGGCCCGGAGTCAGCCCCAGCATTTT. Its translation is CASKGGARSQPQHF.